This TCR beta chain is drawn from a study of shared clonotypes between healthy human individuals. The CDR3 length is 15 residues. The V and J ends lost 3 bases and 0 bases respectively, with 12 bases between them. In germline, CDR1 is SGDLS, CDR2 YYNGEE. Method: immunoSEQ multiplex PCR; TCRdb's copy keeps in-frame clones and lacks some. The sample contains approximately 2.5 million clones, 90% to 95% of which appear only once. Sequencing was carried out using naive CD4+ T cells from PBMCs. The sample's subset: CD45RA+ positively selected. The sequence was obtained from a young man in good health. Some clones in this sample may be carry-over from other donors' samples. V gene TRBV9 combines with J gene TRBJ2-5; no reliable D call. The CDR3: CASSAVTEYQETQYF. DNA for the CDR3: TGTGCCAGCAGCGCGGTAACAGAGTACCAAGAGACCCAGTACTTC.